Listed below are T cell receptor beta chains from one sample, sequenced in a study of brain metastases from non-small cell lung cancer. Using immunoSEQ multiplex PCR, the repertoire was profiled, and TCRdb retains in-frame clones only, with some absent. The sample carries 550 to 850 clones, roughly 83% recorded once. Sequencing was carried out using tumor-adjacent normal tissue. These receptors all stem from a donor aged 40 or older with non-small cell lung cancer. Each CDR3 is given without its conserved first and last residue.

V	J	CDR3
TRBV30	TRBJ2-3	AWSEARPSDTQY
TRBV4-1	TRBJ1-2	ASSQAERGSGGYT
TRBV10-3	TRBJ2-1	AISPQGPGEQF
TRBV15	TRBJ2-1	ATSPSYNEQF
TRBV2	TRBJ2-3	ASTGSGGAGGTQY
TRBV12-3/TRBV12-4	TRBJ1-2	ASRLTGQDGYT
TRBV7-8	TRBJ1-4	ASSPYRLGAYEKLF
TRBV19	TRBJ1-3	ASTGTGRNTIY
TRBV5-4	TRBJ1-2	ASSLAWNLYGYT
TRBV30	TRBJ1-3	AWKKSGNTIY
TRBV12-3/TRBV12-4	TRBJ1-2	ASRVDRTGGYT
TRBV5-1	TRBJ1-4	ASSPGTRNEKLF
TRBV24-1	TRBJ2-1	ATSDSSGGNNEQF
TRBV6-5	TRBJ1-1	ASIDRGNTEAF
TRBV2	TRBJ2-1	ASSSTGYNEQF
TRBV7-6	TRBJ1-1	ASSLGAGNTEAF